One sample yielded the 13 T cell receptor beta chains listed below, sequenced in a study of T cells in Graves' hyperthyroidism and ophthalmopathy. The source material, RNA transcripts, was used to amplify TCR beta CDR3 regions. An initial round of RT-PCR targeting the TCR CDR3 relied on the HTBI primer set. TCRdb reanalysed the multiplex PCR reads using MiXCR and keeps one entry per CDR3 protein. Of about 510,000 distinct CDR3 sequences listed, 12% to 15% are singletons. The specimen sequenced was blood. The receptors originated from a woman aged 40 to 49 with Graves' hyperthyroidism.

In its sample, this clonotype was seen a few times. The chain uses TRBV27 and TRBJ2-2, with 13 positions matching TRBD2. This CDR3 has 20 amino acids. Germline lookup yields CDR1 MNHEY and CDR2 SMNVEV (reference sequence). V was clipped by 2 bases and J by 1 base; unmatched bases: 10. The CDR3 DNA reads TGTGCCAGCAGTTTACAACCCCCGGGACTAGCGGGGTTGAACACCGGGGAGCTGTTTTTT. The encoded protein is CASSLQPPGLAGLNTGELFF.

This clonotype was observed at least ten times. J is TRBJ2-5 and V is TRBV12-3 or TRBV12-4, with 8 bases matching TRBD1. V gave up 6 bases and J gave up 3 bases; unmatched junction bases: 9. This CDR3 is built from 15 residues. For the CDR3, the DNA is TGTGCCAGCAGGGAAGGGACAGGTGAAAAAGAGACCCAGTACTTC. Its translation is CASREGTGEKETQYF.

This clonotype occurred a few times. The chain's CDR3 is CSAGFMGGGRTDTQYF. CDR3 DNA sequence: TGCAGTGCTGGTTTTATGGGGGGCGGGAGGACAGATACGCAGTATTTT. The genes are TRBV20-1 and TRBJ2-3; TRBD2 aligns across 8 bases. This CDR3 is built from 16 residues. V lost 5 bases, J lost 3 bases, and 13 bases stayed unmatched. Germline CDR1 reads DFQATT; CDR2 reads SNEGSKA (reference sequence).

In its sample, this clonotype was seen many times. V usage is TRBV2 and J usage is TRBJ2-4, with D tentatively TRBD1 or TRBD2 (5 bases each). Germline V gene lookup returns CDR1 SNHLY and CDR2 FYNNEI. CDR3 length equals 11 residues. The germline V and J ends were trimmed by 1 base and 10 bases, with 5 bases remaining between them. The CDR3 bases are TGTGCCAGCAGTGAAGGGGGGATTCAGTACTTC. This encodes CASSEGGIQYF. Combining the CDR3 with reference TRBV2 and TRBJ2-4 gives the whole variable domain EPEVTQTPSHQVTQMGQEVILRCVPISNHLYFYWYRQILGQKVEFLVSFYNNEISEKSEIFDDQFSVERPDGSNFTLKIRSTKLEDSAMYFCASSEGGIQYFGAGTRLSVL.

The sample holds many counts of this clonotype. The V gene is TRBV12-3 or TRBV12-4, the J gene TRBJ2-6, with D tentatively TRBD1 (6 bases). Trimming pared 4 bases from V and 0 bases from J, leaving 13 bases between. The CDR3 totals 17 residues. CDR3 DNA sequence: TGTGCCAGCAGTTCACAGGGTAGCGCCTCTGGGGCCAACGTCCTGACTTTC. Encoded protein: CASSSQGSASGANVLTF.

This clonotype showed up many times. The chain carries TRBV20-1 and TRBJ2-3, with 7 bases lining up with TRBD2. The CDR3 spans 16 residues. The germline gives CDR1 DFQATT, CDR2 SNEGSKA (reference sequence). Germline trimming cut 4 bases from V and 3 bases from J; bases unmatched to any gene: 13. CDR3 residues: CSANPLAAGGTDTQYF. In nucleotides, the CDR3 is TGCAGTGCTAATCCTCTAGCGGCCGGGGGGACAGATACGCAGTATTTT.

V and J are TRBV12-3 or TRBV12-4 and TRBJ2-1, with 11 bases aligning to TRBD2. CDR3 length: 16 residues. V was pared by 3 bases and J by 5 bases, with 6 bases of the junction left unmatched. The CDR3 DNA sequence: TGTGCCAGCAGTTTGGAGGGACTAGCGGCCCACAATGAGCAGTTCTTC. It specifies CASSLEGLAAHNEQFF.

This clonotype has a count of ten or more. The J gene is TRBJ1-1, the V gene TRBV20-1; D gene ambiguous. V was pared by 6 bases and J by 0 bases, with 11 bases between. CDR1 is DFQATT, CDR2 SNEGSKA, per germline (reference sequence). The length of the CDR3 is 13 residues. The DNA for the CDR3 is TGCAGTGCCCTGGACGGACTGAACACTGAAGCTTTCTTT. This translates into CSALDGLNTEAFF.

The chain joins TRBV2 to TRBJ1-5; possibly TRBD1 for D (6 bases). Germline values: CDR1 SNHLY, CDR2 FYNNEI. V gave up 3 bases and J gave up 12 bases, with 15 bases separating them. The CDR3 sequence is 13 residues long. The chain's CDR3 is CASSDVWGGVQHF. For the CDR3, the DNA is TGTGCCAGCAGTGATGTCTGGGGGGGCGTCCAGCATTTT.

This clonotype has ten or more counts. The chain recombines TRBV27 with TRBJ1-2; D not resolved. The germline V gene has CDR1 MNHEY and CDR2 SMNVEV (reference sequence). V was cut by 1 base and J by 1 base, with 7 bases left in between. CDR3 length equals 14 residues. The CDR3 spells CASSLFSNNYGYTF. CDR3 sequence (DNA): TGTGCCAGCAGTTTATTTTCAAATAACTATGGCTACACCTTC.

There are many counts of this clonotype. The V and J genes are TRBV20-1 and TRBJ2-5; 14 bases align to TRBD2. Germline V gene data show CDR1 as DFQATT and CDR2 as SNEGSKA (reference sequence). J lost 5 bases, V lost 5 bases, and 10 bases had no gene match. The CDR3 contains 16 residues. CDR3 in DNA: TGCAGTGCTGAGCCGGGACTAGCGGGAGAAGGGGAGACCCAGTACTTC. It codes for CSAEPGLAGEGETQYF.

The CDR3 coding sequence is TGTGCCAGCAGCTTCCTTCCGGGACTAGCGGGAAAAGTCTCCTACAATGAGCAGTTCTTC. Residues: CASSFLPGLAGKVSYNEQFF. The chain employs TRBV7-9 and TRBJ2-1, with TRBD2 matching over 13 bases. This CDR3 is 20 amino acids long. From germline, CDR1 is SEHNR and CDR2 FQNEAQ (reference sequence). V was clipped by 3 bases and J by 0 bases; unmatched bases: 11.

This clonotype was seen repeatedly, ten times or more. The rearrangement links TRBV5-1 to TRBJ1-5; perhaps TRBD1 as D (6 bases). This CDR3 is 15 amino acids long. Deletions cut 3 bases from V and 7 bases from J, with 17 bases between. Germline V gene sequence: CDR1 SGHRS, CDR2 YFSETQ. CDR3 sequence: CASSSGGGGEQPQHF. The DNA for the CDR3 is TGCGCCAGCAGCTCGGGGGGCGGGGGCGAGCAGCCCCAGCATTTT.